This T cell receptor (beta chain) came from a study of blood T cell repertoires in COVID-19. CDR3 size: 15 residues. Between the trimmed V and J ends, which lost 7 bases and 4 bases, there was a span of 16 bases. CDR1 and CDR2 from the germline V gene are ENHRY and SYGVKD. Sequencing was performed with immunoSEQ multiplex PCR; in TCRdb, only in-frame clones are kept and a portion is missing. The table shows 210,000 or so clones, with around nine tenths occurring only once. The TCR comes from a woman younger than 45 who had been exposed to COVID-19. Specimen: PBMCs or T cells enriched from blood (not recorded which). The rearrangement uses TRBV10-3 and TRBJ2-2, with a possible D match to TRBD2 (5 bases). The CDR3 coding sequence is TGTGCCATCAAGAGGGTGGGCCGAGTCACCGGGGAGCTGTTTTTT. It translates to CAIKRVGRVTGELFF.